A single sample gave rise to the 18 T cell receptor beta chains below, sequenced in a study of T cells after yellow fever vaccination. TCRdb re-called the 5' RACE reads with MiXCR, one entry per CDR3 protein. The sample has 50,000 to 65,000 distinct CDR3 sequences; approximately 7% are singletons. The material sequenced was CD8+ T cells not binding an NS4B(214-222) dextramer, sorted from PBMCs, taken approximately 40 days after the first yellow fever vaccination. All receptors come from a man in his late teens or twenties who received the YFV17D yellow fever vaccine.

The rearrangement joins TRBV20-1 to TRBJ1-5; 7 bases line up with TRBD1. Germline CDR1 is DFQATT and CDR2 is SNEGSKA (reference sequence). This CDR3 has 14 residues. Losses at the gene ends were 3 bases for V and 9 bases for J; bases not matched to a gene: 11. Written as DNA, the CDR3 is TGCAGTGCTAGCCGCACGACAGGGAGTGGGCCCCAGCATTTT. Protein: CSASRTTGSGPQHF.

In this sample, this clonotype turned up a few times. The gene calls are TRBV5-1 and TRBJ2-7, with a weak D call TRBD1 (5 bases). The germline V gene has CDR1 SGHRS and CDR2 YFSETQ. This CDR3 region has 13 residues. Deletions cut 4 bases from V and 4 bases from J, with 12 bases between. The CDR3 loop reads CASSLTQGYEQYV. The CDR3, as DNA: TGCGCCAGCAGCCTCACCCAGGGATACGAGCAGTACGTC.

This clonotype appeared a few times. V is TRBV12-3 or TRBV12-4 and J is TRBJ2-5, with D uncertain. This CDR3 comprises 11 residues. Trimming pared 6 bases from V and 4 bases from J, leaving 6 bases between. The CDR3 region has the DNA TGTGCCAGCAGGCGAGGAGAGACCCAGTACTTC. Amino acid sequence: CASRRGETQYF.

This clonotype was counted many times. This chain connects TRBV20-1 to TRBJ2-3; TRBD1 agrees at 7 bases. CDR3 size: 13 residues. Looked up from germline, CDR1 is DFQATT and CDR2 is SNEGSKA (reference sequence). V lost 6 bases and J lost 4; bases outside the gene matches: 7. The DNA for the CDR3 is TGCAGTGCCTGGGACAGTGCTCCAGATACGCAGTATTTT. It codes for CSAWDSAPDTQYF.

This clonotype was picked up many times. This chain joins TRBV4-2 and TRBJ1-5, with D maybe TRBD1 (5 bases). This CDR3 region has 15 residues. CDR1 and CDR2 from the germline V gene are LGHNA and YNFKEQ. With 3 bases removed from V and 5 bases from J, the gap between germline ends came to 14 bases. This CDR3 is CASSHLGGGDQPQHF. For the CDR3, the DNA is TGTGCCAGCAGCCACCTGGGGGGGGGAGATCAGCCCCAGCATTTT.

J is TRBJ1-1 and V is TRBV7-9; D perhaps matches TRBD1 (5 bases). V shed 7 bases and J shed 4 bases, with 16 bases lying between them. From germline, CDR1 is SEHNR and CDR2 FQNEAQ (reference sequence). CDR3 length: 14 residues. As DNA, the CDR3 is TGTGCCAGCACCCCCTTGGGGCAGGGCACTGAAGCTTTCTTT. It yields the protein CASTPLGQGTEAFF.

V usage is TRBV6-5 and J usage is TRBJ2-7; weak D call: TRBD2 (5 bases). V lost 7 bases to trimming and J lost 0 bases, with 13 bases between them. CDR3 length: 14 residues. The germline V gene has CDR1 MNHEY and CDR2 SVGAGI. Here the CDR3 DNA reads TGTGCCAGCAATAACCGACTATACTCCTACGAGCAGTACTTC. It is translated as CASNNRLYSYEQYF.

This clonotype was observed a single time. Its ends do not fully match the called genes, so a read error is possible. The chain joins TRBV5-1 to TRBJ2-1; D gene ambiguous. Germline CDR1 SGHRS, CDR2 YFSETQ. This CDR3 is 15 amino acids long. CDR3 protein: CASSHRRSSDNEQFF. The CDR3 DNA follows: TGCGCCAGCAGCCACCGACGGTCCTCCGACAATGAGCAGTTCTTC.

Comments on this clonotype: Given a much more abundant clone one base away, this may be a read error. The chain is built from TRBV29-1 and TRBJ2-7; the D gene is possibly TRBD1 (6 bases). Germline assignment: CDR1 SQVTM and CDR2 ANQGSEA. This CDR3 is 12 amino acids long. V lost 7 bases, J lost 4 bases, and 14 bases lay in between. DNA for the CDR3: TGCAGCGGGATGGACAGCAAATACGAGCAGTACTTC. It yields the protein CSGMDSKYEQYF.

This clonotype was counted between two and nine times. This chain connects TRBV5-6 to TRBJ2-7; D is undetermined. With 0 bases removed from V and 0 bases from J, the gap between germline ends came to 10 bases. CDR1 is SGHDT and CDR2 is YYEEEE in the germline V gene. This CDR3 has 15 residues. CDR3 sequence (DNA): TGTGCCAGCAGCTTGGACGCGACACTCTCCTACGAGCAGTACTTC. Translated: CASSLDATLSYEQYF.

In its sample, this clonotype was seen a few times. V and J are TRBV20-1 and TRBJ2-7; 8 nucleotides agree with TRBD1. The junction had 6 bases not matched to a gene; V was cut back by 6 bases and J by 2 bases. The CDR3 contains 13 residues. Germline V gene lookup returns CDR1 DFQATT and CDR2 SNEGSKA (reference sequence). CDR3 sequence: CSARGTGPYEQYF. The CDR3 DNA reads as TGCAGTGCCCGCGGGACAGGCCCCTACGAGCAGTACTTC.

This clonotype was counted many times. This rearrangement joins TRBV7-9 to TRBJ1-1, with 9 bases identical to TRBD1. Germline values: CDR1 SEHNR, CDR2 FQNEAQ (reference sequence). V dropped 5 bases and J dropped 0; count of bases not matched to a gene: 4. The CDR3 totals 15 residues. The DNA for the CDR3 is TGTGCCAGCAGCCTCGGACAGGGGATGAACACTGAAGCTTTCTTT. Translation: CASSLGQGMNTEAFF.

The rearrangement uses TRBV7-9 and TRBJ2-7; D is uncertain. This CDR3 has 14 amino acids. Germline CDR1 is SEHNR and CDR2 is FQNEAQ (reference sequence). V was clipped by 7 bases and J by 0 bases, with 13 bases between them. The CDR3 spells CASIPWSPSYEQYF. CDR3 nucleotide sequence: TGTGCCAGCATCCCGTGGTCTCCCTCCTACGAGCAGTACTTC. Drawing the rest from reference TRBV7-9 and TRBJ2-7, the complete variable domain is DTGVSQNPRHKITKRGQNVTFRCDPISEHNRLYWYRQTLGQGPEFLTYFQNEAQLEKSRLLSDRFSAERPKGSFSTLEIQRTEQGDSAMYLCASIPWSPSYEQYFGPGTRLTVT.

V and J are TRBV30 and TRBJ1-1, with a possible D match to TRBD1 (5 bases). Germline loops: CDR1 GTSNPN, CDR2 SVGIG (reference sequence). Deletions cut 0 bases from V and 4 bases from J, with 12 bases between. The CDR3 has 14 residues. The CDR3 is CAWSVHGGPTEAFF. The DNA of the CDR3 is TGTGCCTGGAGTGTACATGGGGGACCCACTGAAGCTTTCTTT.

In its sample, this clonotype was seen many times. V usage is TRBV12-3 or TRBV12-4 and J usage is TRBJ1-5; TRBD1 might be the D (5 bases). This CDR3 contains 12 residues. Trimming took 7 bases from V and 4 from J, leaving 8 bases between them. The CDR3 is CASIGGNQPQHF. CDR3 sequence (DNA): TGTGCCAGCATTGGGGGAAATCAGCCCCAGCATTTT.

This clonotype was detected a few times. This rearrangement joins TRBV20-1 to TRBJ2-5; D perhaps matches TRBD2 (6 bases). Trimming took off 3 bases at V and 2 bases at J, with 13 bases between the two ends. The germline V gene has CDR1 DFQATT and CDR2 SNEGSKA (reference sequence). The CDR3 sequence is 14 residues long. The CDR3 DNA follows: TGCAGTGCTAGGTCCGGGAGTCCACAAGAGACCCAGTACTTC. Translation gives CSARSGSPQETQYF.

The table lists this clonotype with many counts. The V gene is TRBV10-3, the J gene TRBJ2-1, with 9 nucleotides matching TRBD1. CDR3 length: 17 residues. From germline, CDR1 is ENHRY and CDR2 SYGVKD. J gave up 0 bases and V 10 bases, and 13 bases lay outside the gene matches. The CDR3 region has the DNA TGTGCCACCCGGGGACAGGGTGCCTCGAGCTCCTACAATGAGCAGTTCTTC. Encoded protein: CATRGQGASSSYNEQFF.

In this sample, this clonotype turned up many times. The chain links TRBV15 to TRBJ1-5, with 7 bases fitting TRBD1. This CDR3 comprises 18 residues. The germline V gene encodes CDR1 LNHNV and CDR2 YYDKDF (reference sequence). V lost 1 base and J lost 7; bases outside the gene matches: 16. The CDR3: CATSRVGYRAGGLQPQHF. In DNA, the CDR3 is TGTGCCACCAGCAGAGTTGGATATCGGGCAGGGGGTTTGCAGCCCCAGCATTTT.